These T cell receptor beta chains were read from a single sample in a study of identical twins. MiXCR, applied by TCRdb to the 5' RACE reads, yields one record per CDR3 protein. The table shows approximately 700,000 distinct CDR3 sequences, with roughly 18% occurring only once. Another study also made use of these data, one on T cells expressing NK-cell markers.

Sequenced sample: PBMCs. All receptors derive from a woman between 18 and 29 years old in good health. CDR3s include the opening cysteine and the closing phenylalanine or tryptophan. Fields, in order: D gene, V gene, clone size, J gene, CDR3 DNA, CDR3 protein. A D gene is named only where the DNA matches it firmly. Clone size is given for some rows only: seen once, a few or many times, or a class if the clone is expanded.

d_gene: NA
v_gene: TRBV12-3/TRBV12-4
abundance: many
j_gene: TRBJ1-6
CDR3nt: TGTGCCAGCAGTCCCAAGCTTACTCCTAATTCACCCCTCCACTTT
CDR3aa: CASSPKLTPNSPLHF

d_gene: TRBD2
v_gene: TRBV5-1
abundance: NA
j_gene: TRBJ2-2
CDR3nt: TGCGCCAGCAGCTTGGGACTAGCGGGCAGCGGGGAGCTGTTTTTT
CDR3aa: CASSLGLAGSGELFF

d_gene: NA
v_gene: TRBV3-1
abundance: few
j_gene: TRBJ1-1
CDR3nt: TGTGCCAGCAGCCAGAGGGAAGGGGTCACTGAAGCTTTCTTT
CDR3aa: CASSQREGVTEAFF

d_gene: NA
v_gene: TRBV6-1
abundance: few
j_gene: TRBJ1-1
CDR3nt: TGTGCCAGTAGTGGCCGTAAATCGACTGAAGCTTTCTTT
CDR3aa: CASSGRKSTEAFF

d_gene: NA
v_gene: TRBV12-3/TRBV12-4
abundance: NA
j_gene: TRBJ1-5
CDR3nt: TGTGCCAGCAGTACATACAATCAGCCCCAGCATTTT
CDR3aa: CASSTYNQPQHF

d_gene: TRBD1
v_gene: TRBV20-1
abundance: few
j_gene: TRBJ2-7
CDR3nt: TGCAGTGCTCAGTTAAGGGACAGGCCTTACGAGCAGTACTTC
CDR3aa: CSAQLRDRPYEQYF

d_gene: NA
v_gene: TRBV7-2
abundance: few
j_gene: TRBJ2-1
CDR3nt: TGTGCCAGCAGCTTGGAGGCGTCCCGAACAATGAAGCAGTTCTTC
CDR3aa: CASSLEASRTMKQFF

d_gene: TRBD1
v_gene: TRBV4-1
abundance: NA
j_gene: TRBJ2-4
CDR3nt: TGCGCCAGCAGCCAAGGGACAGGGGGAACTATAGCCAAAAACATTCAGTACTTC
CDR3aa: CASSQGTGGTIAKNIQYF

d_gene: NA
v_gene: TRBV12-3/TRBV12-4
abundance: many
j_gene: TRBJ1-6
CDR3nt: TGTGCCAGCAGTTTACAAGGGGATAATTCACCCCTCCACTTT
CDR3aa: CASSLQGDNSPLHF

d_gene: NA
v_gene: TRBV7-2
abundance: NA
j_gene: TRBJ2-3
CDR3nt: TGTGCCAGCACCATTTTGTCAGTGGATACGCAGTATTTT
CDR3aa: CASTILSVDTQYF

d_gene: NA
v_gene: TRBV20-1
abundance: few
j_gene: TRBJ2-7
CDR3nt: TGCAGTGCTAGAGATGGCAGAAACTTGTACGAGCAGTACTTC
CDR3aa: CSARDGRNLYEQYF

d_gene: NA
v_gene: TRBV20-1
abundance: few
j_gene: TRBJ2-5
CDR3nt: TGCAGTGCTAGAGATTCCCGGGGGCAGAGGGAGACCCAGTACTTC
CDR3aa: CSARDSRGQRETQYF

d_gene: NA
v_gene: TRBV7-9
abundance: NA
j_gene: TRBJ2-6
CDR3nt: TGTGCCAGCAGCCTCGACAGGAAGGTCCTGACTTTC
CDR3aa: CASSLDRKVLTF